Below are 20 T cell receptor beta chains sequenced from a single sample in a study of T-cell reconstitution after alpha-beta-depleted transplantation in children. Molecular barcoding with unique molecular identifiers was used for the TCRbeta library. TCRdb re-called the PCR reads with MiXCR, one entry per CDR3 protein. Seen here are some 490,000 distinct CDR3 sequences, roughly an eighth observed once, and the top ten hold around 5.6%. This sample comprised PBMCs from the stem cell graft donor, obtained from the stem cell graft. These receptors were obtained from a human donor who donated a stem cell graft to a child with combined immunodeficiency.

This clonotype was seen ten or more times. The V call is TRBV6-5, the J call TRBJ1-4, with a tentative D call TRBD1 (5 bases). Germline V gene sequence: CDR1 MNHEY, CDR2 SVGAGI. V was clipped by 0 bases and J by 1 base, with 6 bases between them. This CDR3 has 15 residues. The CDR3 region has the DNA TGTGCCAGCAGTTACTCCCAGGGAACTAATGAAAAACTGTTTTTT. This codes for CASSYSQGTNEKLFF.

This chain uses TRBV5-1 with TRBJ2-3; D remains unclear. Trimming took 0 bases from V and 5 from J, leaving 7 bases between them. The CDR3 spans 13 residues. Germline CDR1 and CDR2: SGHRS and YFSETQ. The CDR3 reads CASSLDDIDTQYF. The CDR3 DNA follows: TGCGCCAGCAGCTTGGACGACATAGATACGCAGTATTTT. Supplemented by reference TRBV5-1 and TRBJ2-3, the full variable domain reads KAGVTQTPRYLIKTRGQQVTLSCSPISGHRSVSWYQQTPGQGLQFLFEYFSETQRNKGNFPGRFSGRQFSNSRSEMNVSTLELGDSALYLCASSLDDIDTQYFGPGTRLTVL.

This clonotype has a count of ten or more. The chain has TRBV5-1 and TRBJ2-7; 7 bases agree with TRBD1. CDR1 is SGHRS, CDR2 YFSETQ, per germline. V gave up 3 bases and J gave up 2 bases; unmatched junction bases: 8. The CDR3 is 15 residues long. For the CDR3, the DNA is TGCGCCAGCAGCTCGACTCCGGGACAGACCTACGAGCAGTACTTC. It encodes CASSSTPGQTYEQYF.

The chain combines TRBV7-8 with TRBJ1-4; D gene ambiguous. The CDR3 contains 17 residues. The germline V gene encodes CDR1 SGHVS and CDR2 FQNEAQ. Trimming removed 5 bases from V and 5 bases from J, with 21 bases in between. CDR3 sequence reads: CASSTTRIWSTNEKLFF. The DNA for the CDR3 is TGTGCCAGCAGCACCACTAGAATTTGGTCCACAAATGAAAAACTGTTTTTT.

The chain is built from TRBV25-1 and TRBJ2-5; D is uncertain. The CDR3 covers 14 residues. Trimming removed 4 bases from V and 5 bases from J, with 14 bases in between. Germline-derived CDR1 and CDR2 are MGHDK and SYGVNS. In DNA form, the CDR3 reads TGTGCCAGCAGTGGGTTTTCGGGCCGGGAGACCCAGTACTTC. Translation gives CASSGFSGRETQYF.

V usage is TRBV13 and J usage is TRBJ2-7; TRBD2 matches 8 bases. In germline, CDR1 is PRHDT, CDR2 FYEKMQ (reference sequence). The CDR3 totals 13 residues. With V trimmed by 5 bases and J by 5 bases, 5 bases remained unmatched. The CDR3 protein is CASSLSGTHEQYF. The CDR3 nucleotides are TGTGCCAGCAGCCTTAGCGGGACCCACGAGCAGTACTTC.

The chain links TRBV7-3 to TRBJ2-1; 7 bases line up with TRBD2. Germline V gene data show CDR1 as SGHTA and CDR2 as FQGTGA. The CDR3 contains 13 residues. J gave up 10 bases and V 5 bases, and 8 bases lay outside the gene matches. CDR3 DNA: TGTGCCAGCAGCCCTCAAGCGGGATTAGAGCAGTTCTTC. Amino acids: CASSPQAGLEQFF.

This clonotype was detected ten times or more. V and J are TRBV12-3 or TRBV12-4 and TRBJ2-1; maybe TRBD1 (6 bases). The CDR3 has 12 amino acids. V was pared by 10 bases and J by 4 bases, with 11 bases between. The DNA for the CDR3 is TGTGCCACCACAGGGTTATACAATGAGCAGTTCTTC. Its translation is CATTGLYNEQFF.

This clonotype was seen many times. The CDR3 protein is CASSLWGHPYEQYF. The CDR3 DNA follows: TGTGCCAGCAGCTTATGGGGACATCCCTACGAGCAGTACTTC. The chain joins TRBV7-9 to TRBJ2-7; TRBD1 is a possible D gene (6 bases). V was shortened by 2 bases and J by 2 bases, with 10 bases between the two germline ends. Germline CDR1 and CDR2: SEHNR and FQNEAQ (reference sequence). This CDR3 is 14 amino acids long.

This clonotype was recorded at least ten times. This sequence joins TRBV29-1 and TRBJ2-1; TRBD2 aligns across 7 bases. Germline CDR1 is SQVTM and CDR2 is ANQGSEA. CDR3 length: 16 residues. J was trimmed by 5 bases and V by 1 base; bases with no gene match: 11. CDR3 DNA sequence: TGCAGCGTTGAAGGTGTGCGGGAGAAGTGGAACAATGAGCAGTTCTTC. It is translated as CSVEGVREKWNNEQFF.

This clonotype was detected ten times or more. The chain couples TRBV5-6 to TRBJ1-1; D perhaps matches TRBD1 (5 bases). Germline lookup yields CDR1 SGHDT and CDR2 YYEEEE. Trimming shortened V by 6 bases and J by 1 base, and 10 bases separated the two germline ends. The CDR3 runs to 13 residues. CDR3 coding DNA: TGTGCCAGCACCGTGGACACGAACACTGAAGCTTTCTTT. This sequence encodes CASTVDTNTEAFF.

The chain combines TRBV28 with TRBJ2-5; 8 bases align to TRBD2. Losses at the gene ends were 5 bases for V and 4 bases for J; bases not matched to a gene: 12. The CDR3 covers 16 residues. Germline V CDR1 and CDR2: MDHEN, SYDVKM. The CDR3 loop is CASSRSLLAAPETQYF. The CDR3 region has the DNA TGTGCCAGCAGTCGATCTCTACTAGCGGCCCCAGAGACCCAGTACTTC.

The V call is TRBV7-2, the J call TRBJ2-5; D is perhaps TRBD1 (5 bases). Germline-derived CDR1 and CDR2 are SGHTA and FQGNSA. V was trimmed by 1 base and J by 5 bases, leaving 11 bases between them. This CDR3 comprises 14 residues. The CDR3 here is CASSLVRGEETQYF. CDR3 nucleotide sequence: TGTGCCAGCAGCTTAGTTAGGGGCGAGGAGACCCAGTACTTC.

The CDR3 DNA sequence: TGTGCCAGCAGCGCTAAGTGGGACTGGTTGAACACCGGGGAGCTGTTTTTT. Translation gives CASSAKWDWLNTGELFF. This rearrangement joins TRBV5-6 to TRBJ2-2, with TRBD2 as a possible D gene (6 bases). V was trimmed by 4 bases and J by 1 base, leaving 17 bases between them. Germline-derived CDR1 and CDR2 are SGHDT and YYEEEE. The CDR3 has 17 amino acids. Looking up the rest from reference TRBV5-6 and TRBJ2-2 gives the full variable domain: DAGVTQSPTHLIKTRGQQVTLRCSPKSGHDTVSWYQQALGQGPQFIFQYYEEEERQRGNFPDRFSGHQFPNYSSELNVNALLLGDSALYLCASSAKWDWLNTGELFFGEGSRLTVL.

The CDR3 protein is CASSFAEGTFEQFF. The DNA of the CDR3 is TGTGCCAGCAGTTTCGCGGAGGGAACTTTTGAGCAGTTCTTC. The V and J genes are TRBV27 and TRBJ2-1, with a tentative D call TRBD2 (6 bases). CDR1 is MNHEY, CDR2 SMNVEV, per germline (reference sequence). The CDR3 runs to 14 residues. The V and J ends lost 3 bases and 9 bases respectively, with 15 bases between them.

This clonotype was counted at least ten times. The V and J genes are TRBV18 and TRBJ2-7, with D unclear. Trimming removed 1 base at V and 4 bases at J, with 8 bases between. Germline V gene data show CDR1 as KGHSH and CDR2 as LQKENI. The CDR3 length is 13 residues. The CDR3 DNA is TGTGCCAGCTCACCACGAGACGGATACGAGCAGTACTTC. It yields the protein CASSPRDGYEQYF.

V usage is TRBV19 and J usage is TRBJ2-3; tentative D call: TRBD1 (5 bases). Germline CDR1 is LNHDA and CDR2 is SQIVND (reference sequence). V was trimmed by 1 base and J by 2 bases, leaving 13 bases between them. The CDR3 totals 16 residues. CDR3 nucleotide sequence: TGTGCCAGTAGTATAGCTCAGGGCCCGTACACAGATACGCAGTATTTT. It translates to CASSIAQGPYTDTQYF.

V usage is TRBV18 and J usage is TRBJ2-7, with a possible D match to TRBD1 (6 bases). Between the trimmed V and J ends, which lost 5 bases and 2 bases, there was a span of 13 bases. The CDR3 sequence is 14 residues long. Germline V gene lookup returns CDR1 KGHSH and CDR2 LQKENI. The CDR3 protein is CASSSDRFTYEQYF. For the CDR3, the DNA is TGTGCCAGCTCATCCGACAGGTTCACCTACGAGCAGTACTTC.

The V gene is TRBV7-3, the J gene TRBJ2-1, with TRBD2 identical over 12 bases. V lost 3 bases, J lost 10 bases, and 7 bases stayed unmatched. Germline CDR1 reads SGHTA; CDR2 reads FQGTGA. The CDR3 runs 15 residues. CDR3 in DNA: TGTGCCAGCAGCTTCCTAGCGGGAGGGCCAGACGAGCAGTTCTTC. Amino acid sequence: CASSFLAGGPDEQFF.

This clonotype was detected only a few times. The V gene is TRBV4-3, the J gene TRBJ2-7, with D tentatively TRBD1 (5 bases). The CDR3 spans 15 residues. Trimming cost V 0 bases and J 2 bases, with 11 bases left between them. The germline CDR1 and CDR2 sequences are LGHNA and YSLEER. DNA for the CDR3: TGCGCCAGCAGCCAAGATCAGGGTCCGACCTACGAGCAGTACTTC. This sequence encodes CASSQDQGPTYEQYF.